These 25 T cell receptor beta chains came from one sample sequenced in a study of CD4 T cells in relation to SARS-CoV-2 and coronaviruses. No antigens are known for them. TCRdb's table, derived via immunoSEQ multiplex PCR, lists solely in-frame clones and lacks some. The profile shows about 41,000 clones, 84% of them singletons. The sample comprised naive CD4+ T cells from PBMCs, cultured in vitro. The subset denotes: naive CD4+ T cells isolated by negative enrichment. These receptors all stem from an adult with COVID-19.

The chain links TRBV28 to TRBJ1-1; D may be TRBD1 (5 bases). Germline-derived CDR1 and CDR2 are MDHEN and SYDVKM. This CDR3 is built from 16 residues. V was trimmed by 1 base and J by 5 bases, leaving 17 bases between them. CDR3 DNA: TGTGCCAGCAGTTTATCCCCTCAGGGCATGGGGACTGAAGCTTTCTTT. It codes for CASSLSPQGMGTEAFF.

The chain joins TRBV6-1 to TRBJ2-7; D unclear. The ends were cut back, 3 bases at V and 3 bases at J, with 0 bases in the middle. The CDR3 is 10 residues long. CDR1 and CDR2 from the germline V gene are MNHNS and SASEGT. CDR3 sequence (DNA): TGTGCCAGCAGTGACTACGAGCAGTACTTC. Its protein is CASSDYEQYF.

This clone was counted only a few times. The V and J genes are TRBV30 and TRBJ2-2; D is undetermined. Trimming pared 2 bases from V and 6 bases from J, leaving 7 bases between. This CDR3 region has 12 residues. Per the germline V gene, CDR1 is GTSNPN and CDR2 is SVGIG (reference sequence). The CDR3 region is CAWSKTSGELFF. CDR3 DNA sequence: TGTGCCTGGAGTAAAACGTCCGGGGAGCTGTTTTTT.

This rearrangement joins TRBV27 to TRBJ2-5; D not certain. V lost 4 bases and J lost 5, with 17 bases in between. The CDR3 is 15 residues long. Germline CDR1 MNHEY, CDR2 SMNVEV (reference sequence). The CDR3 here is CASSSPGRPEETQYF. In DNA, the CDR3 is TGTGCCAGCAGTTCTCCGGGCCGACCGGAGGAGACCCAGTACTTC.

This chain joins TRBV29-1 and TRBJ2-7, with TRBD1 matching over 9 bases. The CDR3 contains 14 residues. Unmatched junction bases numbered 12, after V lost 6 bases and J lost 6 bases. Germline CDR1 SQVTM, CDR2 ANQGSEA. CDR3 sequence reads: CSVIGTGPKGEQYF. In DNA form, the CDR3 reads TGCAGCGTCATTGGGACAGGGCCTAAGGGCGAGCAGTACTTC.

The table lists this clone with a few counts. The chain couples TRBV19 to TRBJ2-1; D may match TRBD1 or TRBD2 (5 bases each). CDR3 length equals 17 residues. Germline values: CDR1 LNHDA, CDR2 SQIVND (reference sequence). V was trimmed by 2 bases and J by 2 bases, leaving 16 bases between them. CDR3 sequence reads: CASSINGRQGPYNEQFF. The CDR3 DNA reads TGTGCCAGTAGTATAAACGGCCGGCAGGGACCCTACAATGAGCAGTTCTTC.

The V call is TRBV18, the J call TRBJ2-1; 9 bases agree with TRBD2. After removal of 6 bases from V and 4 bases from J, the junction contained 7 bases not matched to a gene. The CDR3 sequence is 15 residues long. CDR1 is KGHSH, CDR2 LQKENI, per germline. The CDR3 sequence: CASSQGLALYNEQFF. In DNA form, the CDR3 reads TGTGCCAGCTCCCAAGGACTAGCGTTATACAATGAGCAGTTCTTC. Full variable domain (outside the CDR3, taken from reference TRBV18 and TRBJ2-1): NAGVMQNPRHLVRRRGQEARLRCSPMKGHSHVYWYRQLPEEGLKFMVYLQKENIIDESGMPKERFSAEFPKEGPSILRIQQVVRGDSAAYFCASSQGLALYNEQFFGPGTRLTVL.

This clone was detected only a few times. The V call is TRBV5-4, the J call TRBJ2-2; no clear D. The germline CDR1 and CDR2 sequences are SGHNT and YYREEE (reference sequence). Between the trimmed V and J ends, which lost 0 bases and 6 bases, there was a span of 9 bases. The CDR3 consists of 14 residues. The CDR3 here is CASSLENLSGELFF. CDR3 in DNA: TGTGCCAGCAGCTTGGAGAACTTGTCCGGGGAGCTGTTTTTT.

This chain uses TRBV28 with TRBJ2-7; possible D gene TRBD2, 6 bases. The V gene lost 5 bases and the J gene lost 4 bases, with 21 bases spanning the gap. Germline V CDR1 and CDR2: MDHEN, SYDVKM. This CDR3 is 16 amino acids long. CDR3 DNA sequence: TGTGCCAGCAGTCCTCCCGGGAGCGGGTACGGATACGAGCAGTACTTC. Its translation: CASSPPGSGYGYEQYF.

CDR3 nucleotide sequence: TGTGCCAGCAGCTTGGGAGATCAGCCCCAGCATTTT. Translating gives CASSLGDQPQHF. The chain combines TRBV7-9 with TRBJ1-5; unclear D gene. There are 12 residues in the CDR3. CDR1 is SEHNR, CDR2 FQNEAQ, per germline (reference sequence). Trimming pared 3 bases from V and 5 bases from J, leaving 5 bases between.

The chain joins TRBV28 to TRBJ2-2, with TRBD1 identical over 7 bases. The germline gives CDR1 MDHEN, CDR2 SYDVKM. CDR3 length equals 12 residues. V trimming: 7 bases; J trimming: 5 bases; junction bases outside the gene matches: 1. The CDR3 DNA reads TGTGCCAGCAAGGACAGGACCGGGGAGCTGTTTTTT. The encoded protein is CASKDRTGELFF.

This clone was seen once. The chain recombines TRBV5-4 with TRBJ1-1, with 7 bases fitting TRBD1. Per the germline V gene, CDR1 is SGHNT and CDR2 is YYREEE (reference sequence). The CDR3 is 14 residues long. J lost 5 bases, V lost 2 bases, and 6 bases had no gene match. The CDR3 is CASSFRQGGTEAFF. CDR3 nucleotides: TGTGCCAGCAGCTTCAGACAGGGCGGAACTGAAGCTTTCTTT.

This chain links TRBV2 with TRBJ2-3; perhaps TRBD2 as D (7 bases). The CDR3 extends over 17 amino acids. V was shortened by 4 bases and J by 6 bases, with 23 bases between the two germline ends. Germline V CDR1 and CDR2: SNHLY, FYNNEI. CDR3 DNA sequence: TGTGCCAGCAGTGGGGAGGGCCCGGGGGCCCATTGGGATACGCAGTATTTT. Protein product: CASSGEGPGAHWDTQYF.

The chain links TRBV19 to TRBJ2-4; D is perhaps TRBD2 (5 bases). Germline values: CDR1 LNHDA, CDR2 SQIVND (reference sequence). Deletions cut 1 base from V and 0 bases from J, with 10 bases between. The CDR3 has 16 amino acids. CDR3: CASSIGEPLAKNIQYF. In DNA form, the CDR3 reads TGTGCCAGTAGTATAGGGGAGCCGCTAGCCAAAAACATTCAGTACTTC.

The genes are TRBV3-1 (or the pseudogene TRBV3-2) and TRBJ2-7, with D tentatively TRBD2 (6 bases). Trimming took off 3 bases at V and 0 bases at J, with 12 bases between the two ends. There are 15 residues in the CDR3. The germline V gene has CDR1 LGHDT and CDR2 YNNKEL (reference sequence). The CDR3 spells CASSQGLRSSYEQYF. CDR3 nucleotide sequence: TGTGCCAGCAGCCAGGGACTCCGGAGCTCCTACGAGCAGTACTTC.

The chain uses TRBV5-4 and TRBJ2-3; TRBD2 agrees at 7 bases. Trimming removed 0 bases from V and 2 bases from J; junction bases left unmatched: 9. CDR1 and CDR2 from the germline V gene are SGHNT and YYREEE (reference sequence). CDR3 length: 17 residues. CDR3 region: CASSLARWSGDTDTQYF. The CDR3 DNA reads as TGTGCCAGCAGCTTGGCCAGGTGGAGCGGGGACACAGATACGCAGTATTTT.

The chain links TRBV18 to TRBJ2-2, with D maybe TRBD1 (6 bases). The V and J ends lost 6 bases and 6 bases respectively, with 8 bases between them. CDR3 length: 12 residues. Germline V gene data show CDR1 as KGHSH and CDR2 as LQKENI. CDR3 residues: CASSRTAGELFF. The CDR3 DNA reads as TGTGCCAGCTCTAGGACAGCCGGGGAGCTGTTTTTT.

The gene calls are TRBV5-4 and TRBJ2-5; TRBD2 matches 11 bases. This CDR3 has 16 amino acids. The germline gives CDR1 SGHNT, CDR2 YYREEE (reference sequence). The J segment lost 4 bases and the V segment lost 5 bases, leaving 10 bases of the junction unmatched. The CDR3 bases are TGTGCCAGCAGTTCCTTAGCGGGAGGGGGCCGAGAGACCCAGTACTTC. This sequence encodes CASSSLAGGGRETQYF.

This clone was counted between two and nine times. The chain recombines TRBV9 with TRBJ2-1; no clear D. This CDR3 has 14 amino acids. V lost 3 bases, J lost 0 bases, and 7 bases lay in between. Germline V gene sequence: CDR1 SGDLS, CDR2 YYNGEE. CDR3 nucleotide sequence: TGTGCCAGCAGCGATCCTAGCTCCTACAATGAGCAGTTCTTC. Encoded protein: CASSDPSSYNEQFF.

V gene TRBV7-9 combines with J gene TRBJ1-3, with a weak D call TRBD1 (5 bases). Trimming cost V 3 bases and J 4 bases, with 10 bases left between them. The CDR3 loop spans 14 amino acids. The germline CDR1 and CDR2 sequences are SEHNR and FQNEAQ (reference sequence). DNA for the CDR3: TGTGCCAGCAGCTTCCCGGGGGGGGGAAACACCATATATTTT. Its translation is CASSFPGGGNTIYF.

The rearrangement joins TRBV11-2 to TRBJ2-3, with TRBD2 as a possible D gene (6 bases). V was pared by 0 bases and J by 3 bases, with 16 bases between. The CDR3 runs 17 residues. From germline, CDR1 is SGHAT and CDR2 FQNNGV. CDR3 sequence (DNA): TGTGCCAGCAGCTTAGACCCTAGCGCCCATGGGACAGATACGCAGTATTTT. Translation: CASSLDPSAHGTDTQYF.

This clone was observed once. The chain uses TRBV6-5 and TRBJ1-2; perhaps TRBD1 as D (6 bases). Germline values: CDR1 MNHEY, CDR2 SVGAGI. V lost 5 bases and J lost 3, with 10 bases in between. The CDR3 totals 13 residues. The DNA for the CDR3 is TGTGCCAGCAGTCGGTACAGGGACTATGGCTACACCTTC. This codes for CASSRYRDYGYTF.

Only one count was recorded for this clone. This chain joins TRBV10-3 and TRBJ1-1; D gene unclear. Germline-derived CDR1 and CDR2 are ENHRY and SYGVKD. The length of the CDR3 is 13 residues. Trimming removed 3 bases at V and 7 bases at J, with 12 bases between. The CDR3 bases are TGTGCCATCAGTGATTTTGAAATGATTGAAGCTTTCTTT. Its translation: CAISDFEMIEAFF.

The chain combines TRBV5-4 with TRBJ2-5, with D perhaps TRBD1 or TRBD2 (6 bases each). The germline CDR1 and CDR2 sequences are SGHNT and YYREEE (reference sequence). This CDR3 has 16 amino acids. The ends were cut back, 0 bases at V and 1 base at J, with 13 bases in the middle. CDR3 coding DNA: TGTGCCAGCAGCTTGGGGGGGGCGCGGTCCCAAGAGACCCAGTACTTC. Encoded protein: CASSLGGARSQETQYF.

V usage is TRBV11-3 and J usage is TRBJ2-2, with 10 bases matching TRBD1. The CDR3 runs to 18 residues. In germline, CDR1 is SGHNT, CDR2 YENEEA. V lost 6 bases and J lost 0; bases outside the gene matches: 10. The CDR3 DNA reads TGTGCCAGCAGTCCAGGCGGCGGGACAGGGGCGAACACCGGGGAGCTGTTTTTT. It specifies CASSPGGGTGANTGELFF.